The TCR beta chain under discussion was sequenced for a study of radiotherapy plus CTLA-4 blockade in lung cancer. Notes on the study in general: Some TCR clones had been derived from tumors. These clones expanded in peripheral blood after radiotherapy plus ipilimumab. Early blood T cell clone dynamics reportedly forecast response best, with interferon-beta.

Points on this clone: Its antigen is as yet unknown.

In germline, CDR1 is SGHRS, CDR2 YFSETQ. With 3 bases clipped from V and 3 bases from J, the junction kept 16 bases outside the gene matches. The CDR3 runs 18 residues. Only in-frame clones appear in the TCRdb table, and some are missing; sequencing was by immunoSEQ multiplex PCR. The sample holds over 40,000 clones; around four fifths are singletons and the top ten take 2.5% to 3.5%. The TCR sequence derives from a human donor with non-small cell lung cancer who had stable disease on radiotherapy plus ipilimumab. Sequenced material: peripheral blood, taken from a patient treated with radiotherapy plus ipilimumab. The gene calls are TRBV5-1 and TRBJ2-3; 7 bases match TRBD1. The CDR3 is CASSSLGEQGMWTDTQYF. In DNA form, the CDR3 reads TGCGCCAGCAGCTCACTCGGTGAACAGGGGATGTGGACAGATACGCAGTATTTT.